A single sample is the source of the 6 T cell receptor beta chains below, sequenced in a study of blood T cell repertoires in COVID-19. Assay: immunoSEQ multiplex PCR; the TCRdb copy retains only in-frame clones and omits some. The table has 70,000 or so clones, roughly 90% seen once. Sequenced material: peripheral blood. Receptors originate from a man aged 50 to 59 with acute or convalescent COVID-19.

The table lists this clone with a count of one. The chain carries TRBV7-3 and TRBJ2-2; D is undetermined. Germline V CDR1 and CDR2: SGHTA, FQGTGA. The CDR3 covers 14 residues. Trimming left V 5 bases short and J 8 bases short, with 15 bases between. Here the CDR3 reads CASSNRVQGGELFF. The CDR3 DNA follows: TGTGCCAGCAGCAACCGGGTCCAAGGAGGGGAGCTGTTTTTT.

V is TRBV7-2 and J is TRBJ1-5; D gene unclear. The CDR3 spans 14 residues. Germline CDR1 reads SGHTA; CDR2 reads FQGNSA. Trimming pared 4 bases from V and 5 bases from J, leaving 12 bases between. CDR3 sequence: CASSSTPGYQPQHF. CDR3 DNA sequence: TGTGCCAGCAGCTCAACCCCGGGGTATCAGCCCCAGCATTTT.

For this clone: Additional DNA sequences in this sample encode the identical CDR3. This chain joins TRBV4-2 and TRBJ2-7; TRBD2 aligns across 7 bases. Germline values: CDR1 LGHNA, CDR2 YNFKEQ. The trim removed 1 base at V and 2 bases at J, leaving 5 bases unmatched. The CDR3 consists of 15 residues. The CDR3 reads CASSQVAGETYEQYF. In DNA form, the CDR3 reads TGTGCCAGCAGCCAAGTTGCGGGAGAGACCTACGAGCAGTACTTC.

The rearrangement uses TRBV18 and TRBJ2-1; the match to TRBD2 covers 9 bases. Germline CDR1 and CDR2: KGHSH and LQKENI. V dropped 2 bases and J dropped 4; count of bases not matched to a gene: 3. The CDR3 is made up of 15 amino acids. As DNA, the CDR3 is TGTGCCAGCTCACCAGGGACTAGCAGATACAATGAGCAGTTCTTC. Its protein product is CASSPGTSRYNEQFF. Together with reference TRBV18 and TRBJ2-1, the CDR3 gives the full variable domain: NAGVMQNPRHLVRRRGQEARLRCSPMKGHSHVYWYRQLPEEGLKFMVYLQKENIIDESGMPKERFSAEFPKEGPSILRIQQVVRGDSAAYFCASSPGTSRYNEQFFGPGTRLTVL.

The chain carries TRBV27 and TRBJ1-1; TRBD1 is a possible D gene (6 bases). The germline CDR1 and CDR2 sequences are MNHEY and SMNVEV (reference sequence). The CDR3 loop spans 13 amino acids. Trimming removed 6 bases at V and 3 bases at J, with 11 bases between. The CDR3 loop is CASSLTGYTEAFF. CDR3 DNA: TGTGCCAGCAGCCTCACAGGGTACACTGAAGCTTTCTTT.

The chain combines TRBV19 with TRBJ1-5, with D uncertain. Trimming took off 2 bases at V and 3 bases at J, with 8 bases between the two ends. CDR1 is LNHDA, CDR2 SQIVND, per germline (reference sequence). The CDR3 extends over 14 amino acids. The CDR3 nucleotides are TGTGCCAGTAGTATAAAAACAGTCAATCAGCCCCAGCATTTT. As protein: CASSIKTVNQPQHF.